This entry lists 22 T cell receptor beta chains sequenced from one sample in a study of T cell responses to AZD1222 COVID-19 vaccine. TCRdb's table, derived via immunoSEQ multiplex PCR, lists solely in-frame clones and lacks some. The profile shows around 66,000 clones, about four fifths of them singletons. The sample in question was peripheral blood, obtained on day 0 of MenACWY control vaccination. All receptors come from an adult in good health.

V gene TRBV29-1 combines with J gene TRBJ1-1, with a weak D call TRBD1 (5 bases). The germline V and J ends were trimmed by 4 bases and 0 bases, with 15 bases remaining between them. The CDR3 length is 15 residues. Germline CDR1 and CDR2: SQVTM and ANQGSEA. DNA for the CDR3: TGCAGCGTTGGTGAGACAGCGGCCCTGAACACTGAAGCTTTCTTT. It encodes CSVGETAALNTEAFF.

The gene calls are TRBV5-1 and TRBJ2-5, with D tentatively TRBD1 (5 bases). This CDR3 contains 13 residues. CDR1 SGHRS and CDR2 YFSETQ come from the germline V gene. V was trimmed by 4 bases and J by 1 base, leaving 8 bases between them. The CDR3 DNA sequence: TGCGCCAGCAGCACCAGGGTCCAAGAGACCCAGTACTTC. This codes for CASSTRVQETQYF.

This chain connects TRBV2 to TRBJ1-1, with D hard to call. This CDR3 has 14 residues. V was shortened by 7 bases and J by 5 bases, with 17 bases between the two germline ends. Germline values: CDR1 SNHLY, CDR2 FYNNEI. CDR3 loop: CASNSRSGWTEAFF. DNA of the CDR3: TGTGCCAGCAATTCCAGGAGCGGGTGGACTGAAGCTTTCTTT.

This CDR3 is CASSLMVAGVKRNEQFF. CDR3 sequence (DNA): TGTGCCAGCAGTTTAATGGTAGCGGGAGTAAAACGGAATGAGCAGTTCTTC. The chain combines TRBV28 with TRBJ2-1; TRBD2 matches 9 bases. This CDR3 region has 17 residues. After removal of 2 bases from V and 7 bases from J, the junction contained 12 bases not matched to a gene. Germline V gives CDR1 MDHEN, CDR2 SYDVKM.

The genes are TRBV28 and TRBJ1-5; possible D gene TRBD1, 6 bases. V dropped 2 bases and J dropped 1 base, with 6 bases sitting between them. The length of the CDR3 is 14 residues. CDR1 is MDHEN, CDR2 SYDVKM, per germline. CDR3 region: CASSLTGSNQPQHF. The CDR3 DNA sequence: TGTGCCAGCAGTTTAACAGGGAGCAATCAGCCCCAGCATTTT.

The CDR3 reads CASSRSGISSYGYTF. In DNA, the CDR3 is TGTGCCAGCAGTCGCTCCGGGATAAGCTCCTATGGCTACACCTTC. This rearrangement joins TRBV28 to TRBJ1-2; D unclear. V lost 5 bases, J lost 4 bases, and 17 bases lay in between. CDR3 length equals 15 residues. Germline values: CDR1 MDHEN, CDR2 SYDVKM.

CDR3 nucleotides: TGTGCCAGCAGGTGGGGTGATGTGGGGGAGCAGTACTTC. This gives the protein CASRWGDVGEQYF. The gene calls are TRBV2 and TRBJ2-7; D not resolved. The V end was cut by 6 bases, the J end by 7 bases, with 16 bases between. The germline gives CDR1 SNHLY, CDR2 FYNNEI. The CDR3 contains 13 residues. Full variable domain (missing parts from reference TRBV2 and TRBJ2-7): EPEVTQTPSHQVTQMGQEVILRCVPISNHLYFYWYRQILGQKVEFLVSFYNNEISEKSEIFDDQFSVERPDGSNFTLKIRSTKLEDSAMYFCASRWGDVGEQYFGPGTRLTVT.

The chain uses TRBV19 and TRBJ2-1; D may correspond to TRBD1 or TRBD2 (5 bases each). CDR1 and CDR2 (germline): LNHDA, SQIVND (reference sequence). The V end was cut by 3 bases, the J end by 3 bases, with 12 bases between. There are 15 residues in the CDR3. CDR3 DNA sequence: TGTGCCAGTAGTATTGGGGGTACGGGCTACAATGAGCAGTTCTTC. It is translated as CASSIGGTGYNEQFF.

J is TRBJ1-6 and V is TRBV9; no clear D. From germline, CDR1 is SGDLS and CDR2 YYNGEE. The CDR3 loop spans 15 amino acids. The V end lost 0 bases, the J end lost 3 bases, and 7 bases lay between the germline ends. CDR3 nucleotides: TGTGCCAGCAGCGTAGCGACCAGCTATAATTCACCCCTCCACTTT. This translates into CASSVATSYNSPLHF.

The rearrangement links TRBV11-1 to TRBJ2-5; no clear D gene. With 1 base removed from V and 4 bases from J, the gap between germline ends came to 13 bases. CDR1 SGHAT and CDR2 FQDESV come from the germline V gene (reference sequence). The length of the CDR3 is 15 residues. This CDR3 is CASSLEGLIGETQYF. DNA of the CDR3: TGTGCCAGCAGCTTAGAGGGTTTAATAGGAGAGACCCAGTACTTC.

The rearrangement uses TRBV7-9 and TRBJ1-4; a weak D match, TRBD1 (5 bases). The ends were cut back, 1 base at V and 10 bases at J, with 16 bases in the middle. CDR1 and CDR2 from the germline V gene are SEHNR and FQNEAQ (reference sequence). The CDR3 length is 15 residues. CDR3 DNA: TGTGCCAGCAGCTTAGGGACTCTCGGGCAGGGAAAACTGTTTTTT. This translates into CASSLGTLGQGKLFF.

The chain combines TRBV28 with TRBJ1-5; D is undetermined. CDR3 size: 14 residues. Germline V lookup: CDR1 MDHEN, CDR2 SYDVKM. V lost 1 base and J 16 bases, leaving 20 bases between the germline ends. Here the CDR3 DNA reads TGTGCCAGCAGTTTATTTAGTTCCGGGCAGGCCTACCATTTT. This translates into CASSLFSSGQAYHF.

The chain uses TRBV7-3 and TRBJ2-3; D is perhaps TRBD1 (6 bases). The V end lost 7 bases, the J end lost 3 bases, and 20 bases lay between the germline ends. CDR3 length: 16 amino acids. The germline gives CDR1 SGHTA, CDR2 FQGTGA. The CDR3 spells CASTPYRAGGTDTQYF. The CDR3, as DNA: TGTGCCAGCACCCCTTACAGGGCTGGGGGAACAGATACGCAGTATTTT.

The rearrangement links TRBV4-3 to TRBJ2-3; TRBD2 aligns across 7 bases. This CDR3 is built from 16 residues. From germline, CDR1 is LGHNA and CDR2 YSLEER. V gave up 0 bases and J gave up 2 bases; unmatched junction bases: 5. Here the CDR3 DNA reads TGCGCCAGCAGCCAAGACTCGGGGGGTTACACAGATACGCAGTATTTT. It yields the protein CASSQDSGGYTDTQYF.

The rearrangement joins TRBV6-6 to TRBJ1-5, with TRBD1 as a possible D gene (5 bases). V was pared by 1 base and J by 2 bases, with 12 bases between. Germline lookup yields CDR1 MNHNY and CDR2 SVGAGI (reference sequence). The CDR3 contains 16 residues. The CDR3 sequence: CASSYWGEGGNQPQHF. DNA for the CDR3: TGTGCCAGCAGTTACTGGGGGGAAGGCGGCAATCAGCCCCAGCATTTT.

This chain connects TRBV5-1 to TRBJ1-2; D not resolved. V lost 4 bases and J lost 3, with 16 bases in between. Germline V gene sequence: CDR1 SGHRS, CDR2 YFSETQ. This CDR3 is built from 15 residues. The CDR3 nucleotides read TGCGCCAGCAGCACATCATCAGGCGCCCACTATGGCTACACCTTC. Amino acids: CASSTSSGAHYGYTF.

This chain links TRBV11-1 with TRBJ1-1, with D perhaps TRBD1 (5 bases). This CDR3 comprises 14 residues. Germline V gene data show CDR1 as SGHAT and CDR2 as FQDESV (reference sequence). V was pared by 5 bases and J by 4 bases, with 14 bases between. The CDR3 here is CASSHLAGVTEAFF. The CDR3 region has the DNA TGTGCCAGCAGCCATCTGGCGGGGGTCACTGAAGCTTTCTTT.

In this sample, this clone turned up a few times. This chain links TRBV6-5 with TRBJ2-3; TRBD2 agrees at 8 bases. This CDR3 spans 16 amino acids. V dropped 4 bases and J dropped 6; count of bases not matched to a gene: 12. CDR1 and CDR2 (germline): MNHEY, SVGAGI. Written as DNA, the CDR3 is TGTGCCAGCAGTTCCTCCCAGCGGGAGCCTAGGGATACGCAGTATTTT. The encoded protein is CASSSSQREPRDTQYF.

The chain uses TRBV3-1 (or the pseudogene TRBV3-2) and TRBJ2-5; D is possibly TRBD1 or TRBD2 (6 bases each). There are 12 residues in the CDR3. Germline CDR1 and CDR2: LGHDT and YNNKEL (reference sequence). V lost 5 bases, J lost 5 bases, and 9 bases lay in between. CDR3 in DNA: TGTGCCAGCAGCGGGGGGCAGGAGACCCAGTACTTC. It translates to CASSGGQETQYF.

The V call is TRBV5-4, the J call TRBJ2-7; 9 positions match TRBD1. CDR3 length: 15 residues. Germline loops: CDR1 SGHNT, CDR2 YYREEE (reference sequence). The V gene end was trimmed by 4 bases and the J gene end by 2 bases; junction bases not matched to a gene: 7. CDR3 coding DNA: TGTGCCAGCAGCGGACCGGGACAGGGTCCCTACGAGCAGTACTTC. Protein: CASSGPGQGPYEQYF.

The V gene is TRBV5-1, the J gene TRBJ2-3; a possible D gene is TRBD1 (5 bases). The CDR3 totals 14 residues. Looked up from germline, CDR1 is SGHRS and CDR2 is YFSETQ. Trimming stripped 4 bases from V and 4 bases from J, with 13 bases between. The CDR3 region has the DNA TGCGCCAGCAGCCCCCGGTGGGGCTCAGATACGCAGTATTTT. This encodes CASSPRWGSDTQYF.

The chain is built from TRBV7-2 and TRBJ2-3; D is perhaps TRBD1 or TRBD2 (5 bases each). Germline assignment: CDR1 SGHTA and CDR2 FQGNSA. Trimming left V 2 bases short and J 0 bases short, with 12 bases between. The CDR3 is made up of 16 amino acids. Written as DNA, the CDR3 is TGTGCCAGCAGCTTAAGAATGGGGGACAGCACAGATACGCAGTATTTT. This translates into CASSLRMGDSTDTQYF.